The rows below give T cell receptor beta chains drawn from one sample of a study of shared clonotypes between healthy human individuals. The table came from immunoSEQ multiplex PCR; TCRdb's copy has only in-frame clones and leaves some out. The data show 1.6 million or so clones, about 96% seen once. Sequencing used naive CD4+ T cells sorted from blood. These receptor sequences come from a man aged 30-40 years in good health. Each CDR3 is given with its conserved first and last residue. Fields, in order: CDR3 protein, CDR3 DNA, J gene, V gene, D gene, clone size. A D gene is named only where the DNA matches it firmly. The size field is filled for only some rows; it gives once, few, many or a size class.

CASSWDGQVSYEQYF	TGTGCCAGCAGCTGGGACGGACAAGTCTCCTACGAGCAGTACTTC	TRBJ2-7	TRBV5-6	.	.
CATSKNRQGGNQPQHF	TGTGCCACCAGCAAAAACAGACAGGGTGGCAATCAGCCCCAGCATTTT	TRBJ1-5	TRBV15	TRBD1	.
CASSLDVPDTQYF	TGCGCCAGCAGCTTGGACGTGCCGGATACGCAGTATTTT	TRBJ2-3	TRBV5-1	.	.
CATSWAVGTGAYGYTF	TGTGCCACCAGCTGGGCCGTCGGGACAGGGGCCTATGGCTACACCTTC	TRBJ1-2	TRBV15	TRBD1	.
CASSWDTGELFF	TGTGCCAGCTCTTGGGACACCGGGGAGCTGTTTTTT	TRBJ2-2	TRBV18	.	.
CSARGGNEQFF	TGCAGTGCTAGGGGAGGGAATGAGCAGTTCTTC	TRBJ2-1	TRBV20-1	TRBD2	.
CASRRDRGDSYEQYF	TGTGCCAGCAGGCGGGACAGGGGCGATTCCTACGAGCAGTACTTC	TRBJ2-7	TRBV6-6	TRBD1	.
CASSLGQVASGANVLTF	TGTGCCAGTAGTTTGGGACAGGTCGCGTCTGGGGCCAACGTCCTGACTTTC	TRBJ2-6	TRBV27	TRBD1	.
CASSLFFGWPQHF	TGTGCCAGCAGTTTATTTTTTGGGTGGCCCCAGCATTTT	TRBJ1-5	TRBV28	.	.
CASRAPGRRGGGYTF	TGTGCCAGCAGGGCTCCGGGACGGCGGGGAGGAGGCTACACCTTC	TRBJ1-2	TRBV25-1	.	.
CASSFPGQGREQYF	TGTGCCAGCAGCTTCCCGGGACAAGGTAGGGAGCAGTACTTC	TRBJ2-7	TRBV7-9	.	.
CASSLGRLVDEQYF	TGTGCCAGCAGCCTCGGAAGACTAGTTGACGAGCAGTACTTC	TRBJ2-7	TRBV7-9	.	.
CASSLGVHEQFF	TGTGCCAGCAGCTTGGGGGTCCATGAGCAGTTCTTC	TRBJ2-1	TRBV13	.	.
CASSLVGGVFGEQFF	TGTGCCAGCAGCTTAGTAGGGGGCGTTTTTGGTGAGCAGTTCTTC	TRBJ2-1	TRBV7-2	TRBD1	.
CASSADGYGYTF	TGTGCCAGCTCGGCCGACGGGTATGGCTACACCTTC	TRBJ1-2	TRBV28	.	few
CASSPPDPNQPQHF	TGTGCCAGTAGTCCCCCCGACCCCAATCAGCCCCAGCATTTT	TRBJ1-5	TRBV19	.	.
CASSAPPGGAGGYTF	TGTGCCAGCAGCGCCCCACCCGGGGGGGCGGGCGGCTACACCTTC	TRBJ1-2	TRBV9	.	.
CASSLAGVPGDEQFF	TGTGCCAGCAGCTTGGCAGGGGTCCCGGGAGACGAGCAGTTCTTC	TRBJ2-1	TRBV5-6	.	.
CASSQTSNEQYF	TGTGCCAGCAGCCAGACTAGCAACGAGCAGTACTTC	TRBJ2-7	TRBV7-6	TRBD2	.